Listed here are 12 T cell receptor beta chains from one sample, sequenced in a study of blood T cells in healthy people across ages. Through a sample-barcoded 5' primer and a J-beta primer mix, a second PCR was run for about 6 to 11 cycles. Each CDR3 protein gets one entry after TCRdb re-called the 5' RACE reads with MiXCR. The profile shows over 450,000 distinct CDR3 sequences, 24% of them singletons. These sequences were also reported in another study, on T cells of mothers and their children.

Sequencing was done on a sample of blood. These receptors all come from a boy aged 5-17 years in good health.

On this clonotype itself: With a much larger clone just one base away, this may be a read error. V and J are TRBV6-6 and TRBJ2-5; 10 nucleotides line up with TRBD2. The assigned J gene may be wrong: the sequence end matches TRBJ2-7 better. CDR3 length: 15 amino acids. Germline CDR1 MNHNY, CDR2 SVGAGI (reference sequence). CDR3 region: CASSHILAGSYEQYF. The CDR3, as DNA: TGTGCCAGCAGTCACATACTAGCGGGGTCCTACGAGCAGTACTTC.

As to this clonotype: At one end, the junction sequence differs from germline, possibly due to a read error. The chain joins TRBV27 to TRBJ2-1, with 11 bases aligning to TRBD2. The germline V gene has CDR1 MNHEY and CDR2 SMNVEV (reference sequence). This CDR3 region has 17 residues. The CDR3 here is CASSFSTLAGAFYEEFF. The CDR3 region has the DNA TGTGCCAGCAGTTTCTCAACACTAGCGGGGGCATTTTATGAGGAGTTCTTC.

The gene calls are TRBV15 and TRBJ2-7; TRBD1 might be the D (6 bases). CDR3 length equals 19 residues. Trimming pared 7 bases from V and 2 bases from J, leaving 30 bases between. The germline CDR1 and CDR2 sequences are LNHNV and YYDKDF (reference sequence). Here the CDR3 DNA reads TGTGCCACCACCGAGACCTCACGGGCTATTCCCGGGACACCCTACGAGCAGTACTTC. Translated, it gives CATTETSRAIPGTPYEQYF.

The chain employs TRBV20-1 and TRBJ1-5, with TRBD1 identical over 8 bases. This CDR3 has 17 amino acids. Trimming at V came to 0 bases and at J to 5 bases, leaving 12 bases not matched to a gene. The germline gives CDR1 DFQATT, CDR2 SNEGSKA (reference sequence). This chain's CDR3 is CSARDYDRTGNHQPQHF. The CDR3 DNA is TGCAGTGCTAGAGATTACGATCGGACAGGGAACCATCAGCCCCAGCATTTT.

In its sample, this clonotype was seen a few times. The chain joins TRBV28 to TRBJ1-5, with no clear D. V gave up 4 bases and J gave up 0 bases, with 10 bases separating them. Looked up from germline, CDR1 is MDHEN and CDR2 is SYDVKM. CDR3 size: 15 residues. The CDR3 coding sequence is TGTGCCAGCAGTTGGAGCTGGGGTAGCAATCAGCCCCAGCATTTT. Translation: CASSWSWGSNQPQHF.

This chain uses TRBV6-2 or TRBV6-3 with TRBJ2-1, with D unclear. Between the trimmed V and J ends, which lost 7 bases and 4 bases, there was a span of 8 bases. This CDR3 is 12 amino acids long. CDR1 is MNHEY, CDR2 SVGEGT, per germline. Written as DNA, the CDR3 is TGTGCCAGCAATTGGGTATACAATGAGCAGTTCTTC. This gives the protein CASNWVYNEQFF.

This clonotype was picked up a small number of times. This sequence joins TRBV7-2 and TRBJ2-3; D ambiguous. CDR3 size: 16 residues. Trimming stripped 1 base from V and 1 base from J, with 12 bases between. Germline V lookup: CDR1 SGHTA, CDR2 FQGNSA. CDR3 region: CASSLGPSTRTDTQYF. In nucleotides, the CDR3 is TGTGCCAGCAGCTTAGGTCCGTCAACGCGCACAGATACGCAGTATTTT. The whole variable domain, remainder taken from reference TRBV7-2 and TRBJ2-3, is GAGVSQSPSNKVTEKGKDVELRCDPISGHTALYWYRQSLGQGLEFLIYFQGNSAPDKSGLPSDRFSAERTGGSVSTLTIQRTQQEDSAVYLCASSLGPSTRTDTQYFGPGTRLTVL.

CDR3 sequence reads: CSVGLIRTGDTGELFF. The CDR3 nucleotides read TGCAGCGTTGGGCTCATCAGGACAGGGGACACCGGGGAGCTGTTTTTT. This chain connects TRBV29-1 to TRBJ2-2; 9 bases map to TRBD1. The V gene's germline CDR1 is SQVTM and CDR2 ANQGSEA. The CDR3 covers 16 residues. J gave up 3 bases and V 4 bases, and 9 bases lay outside the gene matches.

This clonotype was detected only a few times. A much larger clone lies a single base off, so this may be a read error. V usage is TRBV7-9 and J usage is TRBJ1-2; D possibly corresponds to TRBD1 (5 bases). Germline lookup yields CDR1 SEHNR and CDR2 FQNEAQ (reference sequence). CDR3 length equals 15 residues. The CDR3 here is CASSPQDIRNYGHTF. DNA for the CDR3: TGTGCCAGCAGCCCCCAGGACATCCGGAACTATGGCCACACCTTC.

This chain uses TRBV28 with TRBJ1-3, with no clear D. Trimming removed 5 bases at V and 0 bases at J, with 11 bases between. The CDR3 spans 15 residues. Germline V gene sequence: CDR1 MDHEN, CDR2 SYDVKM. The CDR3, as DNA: TGTGCCAGCAGTCTCCTTGGGGACTCTGGAAACACCATATATTTT. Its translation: CASSLLGDSGNTIYF.

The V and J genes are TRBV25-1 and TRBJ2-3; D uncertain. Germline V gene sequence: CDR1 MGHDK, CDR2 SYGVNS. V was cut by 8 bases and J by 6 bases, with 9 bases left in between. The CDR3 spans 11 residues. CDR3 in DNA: TGTGCCAGCGACTGGGCGGATACGCAGTATTTT. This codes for CASDWADTQYF.

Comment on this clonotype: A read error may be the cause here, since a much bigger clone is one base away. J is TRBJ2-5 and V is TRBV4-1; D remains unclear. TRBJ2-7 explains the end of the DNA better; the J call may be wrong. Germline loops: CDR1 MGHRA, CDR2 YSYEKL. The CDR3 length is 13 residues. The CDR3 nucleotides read TGCGCCAGCAGCCGCCCTCAGAGAGGCGAGCAGTACTTC. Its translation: CASSRPQRGEQYF.